This TCR beta chain was retrieved from a study of blood T cell repertoires in COVID-19. Across the whole study: PBMCs, B-cell-depleted T cells, or T cells provided the cDNA or gDNA that made up the material.

The CDR3 extends over 15 amino acids. Trimming cost V 1 base and J 4 bases, with 12 bases left between them. Germline V gene lookup returns CDR1 LGHNA and CDR2 YSLEER. Per the study methods: Amplification of reference gene primers provided the estimated nucleated cell counts. The repertoire was sequenced with immunoSEQ multiplex PCR; TCRdb's copy has only in-frame clones and lacks some. The V and J calls and clone size come from that table; D and trimming were worked out from the DNA. The repertoire holds fewer than 350,000 clones, with approximately 90% as singletons. This TCR derives from a woman in her 40s who had recovered from COVID-19. Material: PBMCs or T cells enriched from blood (not recorded which). The chain uses TRBV4-3 and TRBJ2-3; possible D gene TRBD2, 6 bases. The CDR3 spells CASSQGGSGSDTQYF. DNA for the CDR3: TGCGCCAGCAGCCAAGGAGGTAGCGGTTCAGATACGCAGTATTTT.